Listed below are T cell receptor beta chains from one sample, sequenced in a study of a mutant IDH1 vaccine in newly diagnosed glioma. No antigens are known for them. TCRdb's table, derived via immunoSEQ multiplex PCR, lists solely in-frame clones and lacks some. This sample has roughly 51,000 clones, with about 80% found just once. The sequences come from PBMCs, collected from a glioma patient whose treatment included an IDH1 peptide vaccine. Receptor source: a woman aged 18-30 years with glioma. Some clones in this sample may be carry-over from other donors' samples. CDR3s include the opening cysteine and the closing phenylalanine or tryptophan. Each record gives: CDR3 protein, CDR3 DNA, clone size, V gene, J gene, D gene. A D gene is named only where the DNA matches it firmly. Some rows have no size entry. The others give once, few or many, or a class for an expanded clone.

CASSVAGDYFDTQYF	TGTGCCAGCAGCGTAGCGGGGGACTATTTTGATACGCAGTATTTT	-	TRBV9	TRBJ2-3	TRBD2
CASSSLVEGRRRGYTF	TGTGCCAGCAGCTCCCTTGTTGAGGGGAGGCGGCGGGGCTACACCTTC	-	TRBV5-4	TRBJ1-2	-
CASSTSGGEKLFF	TGTGCCAGTAGTACATCCGGGGGCGAAAAACTGTTTTTT	-	TRBV19	TRBJ1-4	-
CASAAGSSYNSPLHF	TGTGCCAGCGCGGCAGGGAGCTCCTATAATTCACCCCTCCACTTT	once	TRBV6-1	TRBJ1-6	-
CASSSLRQGIPYEQYF	TGTGCCAGCAGTTCCTTGAGACAGGGTATCCCCTACGAGCAGTACTTC	-	TRBV5-4	TRBJ2-7	TRBD1
CASGGTVLNTEAFF	TGTGCTAGTGGGGGGACAGTATTGAACACTGAAGCTTTCTTT	-	TRBV12-5	TRBJ1-1	TRBD1
CASSILAGNVYNEQFF	TGTGCCAGTAGTATCCTCGCCGGGAACGTCTACAATGAGCAGTTCTTC	-	TRBV19	TRBJ2-1	-
CASSLVSSEQYF	TGTGCCAGCAGCTTAGTTAGTTCCGAGCAGTACTTC	-	TRBV11-1	TRBJ2-7	-
CASSERGGGSETQYF	TGTGCCAGCAGTGAGCGGGGGGGCGGTTCGGAGACCCAGTACTTC	-	TRBV6-4	TRBJ2-5	TRBD2
CASSLGVSEAFF	TGTGCCAGCAGCTTAGGGGTCTCTGAAGCTTTCTTT	-	TRBV11-2	TRBJ1-1	-
CASSTLAGGGFF	TGTGCCAGCAGCACCCTAGCAGGCGGCGGGTTCTTC	once	TRBV2	TRBJ2-1	-
CASSYVGRGGYGYTF	TGTGCCAGCAGTTACGTGGGCAGGGGAGGCTATGGCTACACCTTC	-	TRBV6-6	TRBJ1-2	-
CASSLLGNNEQFF	TGTGCCAGCAGCTTACTAGGAAACAATGAGCAGTTCTTC	-	TRBV7-9	TRBJ2-1	-
CASSAQGLTGELFF	TGTGCCAGCAGTGCACAGGGGCTCACCGGGGAGCTGTTTTTT	few	TRBV2	TRBJ2-2	TRBD1
CATQGDTEAFF	TGTGCCACCCAGGGGGACACTGAAGCTTTCTTT	few	TRBV19	TRBJ1-1	TRBD1
CASSIDLYTEAFF	TGTGCCAGTAGTATAGATCTTTACACTGAAGCTTTCTTT	few	TRBV19	TRBJ1-1	-
CASRGTANTGELFF	TGTGCCAGCCGGGGGACAGCGAACACCGGGGAGCTGTTTTTT	-	TRBV14	TRBJ2-2	-
CSVDNYGYTF	TGCAGCGTCGATAACTATGGCTACACCTTC	few	TRBV29-1	TRBJ1-2	-
CASSWGHMNTEAFF	TGTGCCAGCAGCTGGGGACATATGAACACTGAAGCTTTCTTT	-	TRBV5-5	TRBJ1-1	-
CASRPGSTEAFF	TGTGCCAGCCGGCCGGGCAGTACTGAAGCTTTCTTT	-	TRBV6-1	TRBJ1-1	-
CASTDRRGKDTDTQYF	TGTGCCAGCACCGATCGGAGGGGAAAGGACACAGATACGCAGTATTTT	medium-sized	TRBV27	TRBJ2-3	-
CAWSVVGNEQFF	TGTGCCTGGAGTGTAGTCGGAAATGAGCAGTTCTTC	few	TRBV30	TRBJ2-1	-
CASRAGEANTGELFF	TGTGCCAGCAGAGCGGGGGAAGCGAACACCGGGGAGCTGTTTTTT	-	TRBV2	TRBJ2-2	TRBD2
CASSLQGLINTEAFF	TGTGCCAGTAGTCTACAGGGGCTAATAAACACTGAAGCTTTCTTT	once	TRBV19	TRBJ1-1	TRBD1
CASRPDGATQYF	TGTGCCAGCAGGCCCGACGGGGCTACGCAGTATTTT	-	TRBV2	TRBJ2-3	-
CAWSVGASADNEQFF	TGTGCCTGGAGTGTAGGGGCTAGCGCGGACAATGAGCAGTTCTTC	-	TRBV30	TRBJ2-1	-
CASSVATGKGNGNTEAFF	TGTGCCAGCAGCGTAGCTACCGGCAAAGGGAACGGGAACACTGAAGCTTTCTTT	-	TRBV9	TRBJ1-1	-
CASSLGVGKGKLFF	TGTGCCAGCAGCTTAGGGGTAGGGAAGGGGAAACTGTTTTTT	-	TRBV7-2	TRBJ1-4	-
CASSPTGLDNSPLHF	TGTGCCAGCTCACCAACAGGGCTCGATAATTCACCCCTCCACTTT	-	TRBV18	TRBJ1-6	-
CASSLRRSTGKNTEAFF	TGCGCCAGCAGCTTGCGGCGGTCGACAGGGAAGAACACTGAAGCTTTCTTT	-	TRBV5-1	TRBJ1-1	TRBD1
CASTGGGPEAFF	TGTGCCAGCACTGGGGGGGGTCCTGAAGCTTTCTTT	-	TRBV5-6	TRBJ1-1	-
CASSQGGRAFNRAYEQYF	TGCGCCAGCAGCCAGGGAGGGAGGGCCTTCAACCGGGCCTACGAGCAGTACTTC	few	TRBV4-1	TRBJ2-7	TRBD2
CASSLWGGRETQYF	TGTGCCAGCAGCTTATGGGGGGGGCGAGAGACCCAGTACTTC	-	TRBV7-3	TRBJ2-5	-
CAIRGDRKSGEQYF	TGTGCCATCAGGGGGGACAGAAAGTCCGGCGAGCAGTACTTC	-	TRBV10-3	TRBJ2-7	TRBD1
CASSLVSAGGITDTQYF	TGCGCCAGCAGCTTGGTTTCAGCGGGGGGGATAACAGATACGCAGTATTTT	once	TRBV5-1	TRBJ2-3	TRBD2
CAISDRSNSYEQYF	TGTGCCATCAGTGACCGGTCTAACTCCTACGAGCAGTACTTC	few	TRBV10-3	TRBJ2-7	-
CASRAGGFYNEQFF	TGTGCCAGCAGAGCGGGAGGGTTTTACAATGAGCAGTTCTTC	-	TRBV27	TRBJ2-1	TRBD2